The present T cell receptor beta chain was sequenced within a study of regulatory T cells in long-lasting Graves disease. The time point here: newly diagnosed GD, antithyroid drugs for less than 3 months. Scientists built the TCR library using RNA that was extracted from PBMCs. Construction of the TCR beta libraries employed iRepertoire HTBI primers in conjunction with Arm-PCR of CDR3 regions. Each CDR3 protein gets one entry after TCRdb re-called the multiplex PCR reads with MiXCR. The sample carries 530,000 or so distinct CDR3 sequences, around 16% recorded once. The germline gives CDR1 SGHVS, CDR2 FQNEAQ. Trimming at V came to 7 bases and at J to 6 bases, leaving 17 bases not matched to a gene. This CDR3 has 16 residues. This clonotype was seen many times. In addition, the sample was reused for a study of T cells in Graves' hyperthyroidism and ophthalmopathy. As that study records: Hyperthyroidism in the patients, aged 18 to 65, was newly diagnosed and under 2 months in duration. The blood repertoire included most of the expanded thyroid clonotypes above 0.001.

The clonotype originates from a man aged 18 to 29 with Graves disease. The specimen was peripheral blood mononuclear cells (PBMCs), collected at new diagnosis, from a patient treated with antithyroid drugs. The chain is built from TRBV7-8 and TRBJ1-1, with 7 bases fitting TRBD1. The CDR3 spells CASIPGGATYLAEAFF. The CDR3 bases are TGTGCCAGCATCCCAGGGGGGGCCACCTATCTAGCTGAAGCTTTCTTT.